Listed here are 28 T cell receptor beta chains from one sample, sequenced in a study of beta chain features in type 1 diabetes. Of the isolated RNA, all was reverse transcribed, and so the sequenced material was expressed TCRB transcripts. The assay was immunoSEQ multiplex PCR, and TCRdb's table has in-frame clones only and misses some. The sample has about 900,000 clones, about 17% seen once. The source material was naive CD4+ T cells from blood. These receptors were collected from a woman younger than 35 in good health.

This rearrangement joins TRBV4-2 to TRBJ1-1; tentative D call: TRBD1 (5 bases). The CDR3 is 18 residues long. Germline CDR1 is LGHNA and CDR2 is YNFKEQ. The ends were cut back, 0 bases at V and 0 bases at J, with 17 bases in the middle. The CDR3 sequence is CASSQDLPPRQLNTEAFF. The CDR3 nucleotides read TGTGCCAGCAGCCAAGATCTGCCCCCTAGACAGTTGAACACTGAAGCTTTCTTT.

This sequence joins TRBV28 and TRBJ2-5; a possible D gene is TRBD1 (6 bases). The CDR3 runs to 13 residues. The V end was cut by 6 bases, the J end by 5 bases, with 13 bases between. The germline V gene has CDR1 MDHEN and CDR2 SYDVKM. Here the CDR3 reads CASSWAGEETQYF. CDR3 nucleotide sequence: TGTGCCAGCAGCTGGGCAGGGGAGGAGACCCAGTACTTC. The whole variable domain, filled in from reference TRBV28 and TRBJ2-5, reads DVKVTQSSRYLVKRTGEKVFLECVQDMDHENMFWYRQDPGLGLRLIYFSYDVKMKEKGDIPEGYSVSREKKERFSLILESASTNQTSMYLCASSWAGEETQYFGPGTRLLVL.

This chain connects TRBV7-2 to TRBJ2-1; the match to TRBD2 covers 10 bases. J lost 8 bases, V lost 4 bases, and 11 bases had no gene match. CDR3 length: 16 amino acids. Germline-derived CDR1 and CDR2 are SGHTA and FQGNSA. The CDR3 sequence: CASSSISGRAIHEQFF. CDR3 DNA sequence: TGTGCCAGCAGCTCCATAAGCGGGAGGGCTATTCATGAGCAGTTCTTC.

The J gene is TRBJ2-1, the V gene TRBV7-2; perhaps TRBD2 as D (6 bases). V gave up 3 bases and J gave up 1 base, with 13 bases separating them. This CDR3 region has 16 residues. Per the germline V gene, CDR1 is SGHTA and CDR2 is FQGNSA. The CDR3 sequence is CASSFMAGTSYNEQFF. CDR3 nucleotides: TGTGCCAGCAGCTTTATGGCCGGGACTTCCTACAATGAGCAGTTCTTC.

The chain links TRBV5-1 to TRBJ2-2; D is perhaps TRBD1 or TRBD2 (6 bases each). V lost 5 bases and J 8 bases, leaving 13 bases between the germline ends. This CDR3 has 13 residues. The germline V gene has CDR1 SGHRS and CDR2 YFSETQ. In nucleotides, the CDR3 is TGCGCCAGCAGTCAATCGGGGGCTGGGGAGCTGTTTTTT. It translates to CASSQSGAGELFF.

Only a few counts were recorded for this clone. The V gene is TRBV28, the J gene TRBJ2-1; D could derive from TRBD1 or TRBD2 (6 bases each). Trimming stripped 7 bases from V and 5 bases from J, with 12 bases between. The germline V gene encodes CDR1 MDHEN and CDR2 SYDVKM. The CDR3 length is 13 residues. In DNA form, the CDR3 reads TGTGCCAGCAACGGGGGCCCACACAATGAGCAGTTCTTC. Residues: CASNGGPHNEQFF.

The V and J genes are TRBV19 and TRBJ2-5; D is undetermined. V was trimmed by 1 base and J by 2 bases, leaving 11 bases between them. CDR3 length: 15 amino acids. CDR1 and CDR2 (germline): LNHDA, SQIVND (reference sequence). DNA for the CDR3: TGTGCCAGTAGTATAGCGGTCGCCTCGCAAGAGACCCAGTACTTC. Its protein is CASSIAVASQETQYF.

Comments on this clone: A single base separates this from a much larger clone, so it may be a read error. The sample carries other DNA sequences with the same CDR3. The chain links TRBV10-3 to TRBJ2-7, with D hard to call. Trimming removed 0 bases at V and 3 bases at J, with 3 bases between. This CDR3 region has 12 residues. Germline V gives CDR1 ENHRY, CDR2 SYGVKD. DNA for the CDR3: TGTGCCATCAGTGAGTCGGACTACGAGCAGTACTTC. Its protein is CAISESDYEQYF.

The gene calls are TRBV7-8 and TRBJ1-2, with D possibly being TRBD1 (5 bases). The CDR3 sequence is 14 residues long. The germline V and J ends were trimmed by 4 bases and 5 bases, with 14 bases remaining between them. Per the germline V gene, CDR1 is SGHVS and CDR2 is FQNEAQ. In DNA, the CDR3 is TGTGCCAGCAGCTCCCTGGTGGGGACTTATGGCTACACCTTC. Protein sequence: CASSSLVGTYGYTF.

This sequence joins TRBV7-9 and TRBJ2-7; 12 bases line up with TRBD2. Germline V gives CDR1 SEHNR, CDR2 FQNEAQ (reference sequence). The V segment lost 4 bases and the J segment 1 base; nucleotides outside the gene matches: 14. The CDR3 loop spans 19 amino acids. The CDR3 spells CASSYGRAASGRVSYEQYF. CDR3 in DNA: TGTGCCAGCAGCTATGGACGCGCGGCTAGCGGGAGGGTGTCCTACGAGCAGTACTTC.

CDR3 nucleotide sequence: TGTGCCAGCAGTGGGACTAGCGGGAGGTACGAGCAGTACTTC. It yields the protein CASSGTSGRYEQYF. The chain links TRBV28 to TRBJ2-7, with 15 bases lining up with TRBD2. V was pared by 5 bases and J by 4 bases, with 0 bases of the junction left unmatched. Germline assignment: CDR1 MDHEN and CDR2 SYDVKM. This CDR3 region has 14 residues. Complete variable domain (other parts from reference TRBV28 and TRBJ2-7): DVKVTQSSRYLVKRTGEKVFLECVQDMDHENMFWYRQDPGLGLRLIYFSYDVKMKEKGDIPEGYSVSREKKERFSLILESASTNQTSMYLCASSGTSGRYEQYFGPGTRLTVT.

The V and J genes are TRBV6-5 and TRBJ1-5; 8 bases map to TRBD1. CDR3 length equals 13 residues. The V segment lost 6 bases and the J segment 4 bases; nucleotides outside the gene matches: 2. The germline V gene has CDR1 MNHEY and CDR2 SVGAGI. CDR3: CASSRDRNQPQHF. The CDR3 bases are TGTGCCAGCAGCCGGGACAGGAATCAGCCCCAGCATTTT.

This chain connects TRBV5-1 to TRBJ2-7; TRBD2 might be the D (6 bases). With 5 bases removed from V and 3 bases from J, the gap between germline ends came to 24 bases. Germline V gene data show CDR1 as SGHRS and CDR2 as YFSETQ. This CDR3 has 17 residues. The CDR3 nucleotides read TGCGCCAGCAGGCGATTCCCTGGCGGGGACGCAAACTACGAGCAGTACTTC. It codes for CASRRFPGGDANYEQYF.

The V and J genes are TRBV28 and TRBJ2-2, with 7 bases aligning to TRBD1. Looked up from germline, CDR1 is MDHEN and CDR2 is SYDVKM. The CDR3 has 16 amino acids. The V gene end was trimmed by 3 bases and the J gene end by 0 bases; junction bases not matched to a gene: 4. CDR3 in amino acids: CASSFPTGANTGELFF. The CDR3 DNA reads TGTGCCAGCAGTTTCCCAACAGGGGCGAACACCGGGGAGCTGTTTTTT.

The V gene is TRBV18, the J gene TRBJ2-1, with 9 bases matching TRBD2. The CDR3 is 14 amino acids. With 1 base clipped from V and 5 bases from J, the junction kept 0 bases outside the gene matches. Germline V CDR1 and CDR2: KGHSH, LQKENI. The CDR3 nucleotides read TGTGCCAGCTCACCACGACTAGCGGACAATGAGCAGTTCTTC. It encodes CASSPRLADNEQFF.

The DNA for the CDR3 is TGTGCCAGCTCACCTCAGGGGGTTGCTGAGCAGTTCTTC. It translates to CASSPQGVAEQFF. The genes are TRBV18 and TRBJ2-1; 7 bases align to TRBD1. Germline V gene sequence: CDR1 KGHSH, CDR2 LQKENI. Trimming took 3 bases from V and 9 from J; bases not matched to a gene: 5. This CDR3 is 13 amino acids long. The variable domain in full, with the rest retrieved from reference TRBV18 and TRBJ2-1, is NAGVMQNPRHLVRRRGQEARLRCSPMKGHSHVYWYRQLPEEGLKFMVYLQKENIIDESGMPKERFSAEFPKEGPSILRIQQVVRGDSAAYFCASSPQGVAEQFFGPGTRLTVL.

This clone turned up a few times. The chain links TRBV5-1 to TRBJ1-2; perhaps TRBD1 as D (6 bases). Germline CDR1 and CDR2: SGHRS and YFSETQ. CDR3 length equals 15 residues. Deletions cut 2 bases from V and 9 bases from J, with 20 bases between. The CDR3 nucleotides read TGCGCCAGCAGCTTTATTGGGGGCGCTCAAAACAGCTACACCTTC. Translating it yields CASSFIGGAQNSYTF.

About this clone: The same CDR3 is also encoded by other DNA sequences in this sample. This chain joins TRBV18 and TRBJ2-5; the D is unclear. This CDR3 spans 13 amino acids. Germline CDR1 KGHSH, CDR2 LQKENI. V was clipped by 1 base and J by 4 bases, with 7 bases between them. CDR3 loop: CASSPRERETQYF. CDR3 nucleotides: TGTGCCAGCTCACCACGAGAAAGAGAGACCCAGTACTTC.

This clone has more than one count but fewer than ten. V gene TRBV25-1 combines with J gene TRBJ1-5; possibly TRBD1 for D (6 bases). This CDR3 has 13 amino acids. Trimming removed 4 bases at V and 11 bases at J, with 15 bases between. Germline CDR1 and CDR2: MGHDK and SYGVNS. This chain's CDR3 is CASSATLRGTQHF. In nucleotides, the CDR3 is TGTGCCAGCAGTGCGACCCTTAGGGGGACCCAGCATTTT.

This clone was counted between two and nine times. This chain connects TRBV7-8 to TRBJ2-7, with 14 bases that match TRBD2. CDR1 and CDR2 (germline): SGHVS, FQNEAQ. The CDR3 sequence is 18 residues long. V shed 6 bases, J shed 4 bases, and the junction held 14 bases outside the gene matches. The CDR3 protein is CASSLRGLAGATGYEQYF. The CDR3 DNA follows: TGTGCCAGCAGTTTACGGGGACTAGCGGGAGCCACGGGGTACGAGCAGTACTTC.

V usage is TRBV7-3 and J usage is TRBJ2-3; a weak D match, TRBD1 (6 bases). Germline V gene lookup returns CDR1 SGHTA and CDR2 FQGTGA. Trimming took 6 bases from V and 0 from J, leaving 13 bases between them. The CDR3 is 15 residues long. CDR3 region: CASSTRGQSTDTQYF. The CDR3, as DNA: TGTGCCAGCAGTACGCGAGGACAGAGCACAGATACGCAGTATTTT.

This clone was recorded a few times. The chain links TRBV4-3 to TRBJ2-1; TRBD2 matches 7 bases. Germline lookup yields CDR1 LGHNA and CDR2 YSLEER. With 4 bases clipped from V and 5 bases from J, the junction kept 8 bases outside the gene matches. The CDR3 length is 15 residues. The CDR3: CASSPTNREDNEQFF. The CDR3 DNA is TGCGCCAGCAGCCCGACAAACCGGGAGGACAATGAGCAGTTCTTC.

The J gene is TRBJ1-1, the V gene TRBV18, with D unclear. Germline CDR1 KGHSH, CDR2 LQKENI. The CDR3 has 14 residues. Between the trimmed V and J ends, which lost 3 bases and 3 bases, there was a span of 11 bases. Here the CDR3 reads CASSPSTAYTEAFF. The CDR3, as DNA: TGTGCCAGCTCACCGTCCACGGCGTACACTGAAGCTTTCTTT.

This sequence joins TRBV20-1 and TRBJ2-1; D unclear. The CDR3 covers 10 residues. Trimming removed 6 bases at V and 10 bases at J, with 10 bases between. The germline gives CDR1 DFQATT, CDR2 SNEGSKA (reference sequence). CDR3 sequence: CSADREEQFF. In DNA form, the CDR3 reads TGCAGTGCGGATCGAGAAGAGCAGTTCTTC.

V and J are TRBV2 and TRBJ1-1; D is unclear. The CDR3 has 13 amino acids. Germline V gives CDR1 SNHLY, CDR2 FYNNEI. Trimming cost V 5 bases and J 6 bases, with 13 bases left between them. DNA for the CDR3: TGTGCCAGCAGTACCAACGGTTTGTCTGAAGCTTTCTTT. As protein: CASSTNGLSEAFF.

The chain uses TRBV27 and TRBJ2-5; the D is unclear. Per germline, CDR1 MNHEY and CDR2 SMNVEV (reference sequence). The CDR3 totals 16 residues. With 2 bases removed from V and 2 bases from J, the gap between germline ends came to 15 bases. This CDR3 is CASSLGGSGGQETQYF. The DNA for the CDR3 is TGTGCCAGCAGTTTAGGCGGCTCAGGCGGTCAAGAGACCCAGTACTTC.

The chain links TRBV7-9 to TRBJ2-3; D is possibly TRBD1 or TRBD2 (5 bases each). The CDR3 sequence is 17 residues long. CDR1 and CDR2 (germline): SEHNR, FQNEAQ (reference sequence). V was trimmed by 1 base and J by 3 bases, leaving 17 bases between them. Written as DNA, the CDR3 is TGTGCCAGCAGCTTAGTCCCTAGCAGTTCAGGGACAGATACGCAGTATTTT. Protein sequence: CASSLVPSSSGTDTQYF.

The chain carries TRBV7-9 and TRBJ2-2, with 10 bases fitting TRBD1. The CDR3 is 16 amino acids. Per germline, CDR1 SEHNR and CDR2 FQNEAQ (reference sequence). Trimming at V came to 5 bases and at J to 4 bases, leaving 7 bases not matched to a gene. The CDR3 reads CASSKPGQGLTGELFF. The CDR3 DNA reads TGTGCCAGCAGCAAGCCGGGACAGGGGCTCACCGGGGAGCTGTTTTTT.